A selection of T cell receptor beta chains follows, all from one sample in a study of blood T cells in healthy people across ages. Using its own MiXCR run on the 5' RACE reads, TCRdb lists one record per CDR3 protein. The repertoire consists of around 940,000 distinct CDR3 sequences, with 51% occurring once and the leading ten covering roughly 23%. Sequenced sample: blood. These receptors all stem from a woman aged 55-70 years in good health. The CDR3 runs from the conserved cysteine through the conserved F or W. The D gene is left open where the match is weak. Only some rows state a clone size, as once, few, many or a class for expanded clones.

abundance	d_gene	len	v_gene	j_gene	CDR3nt	CDR3aa
-	-	14	TRBV6-5	TRBJ2-7	TGTGCCAGCAGTTATGGGGGGGCTTCCTACGAGCAGTACTTC	CASSYGGASYEQYF
few	-	14	TRBV5-6	TRBJ2-7	TGTGCCAGCAGCTCCAACGGACAGACCTACGAGCAGTACTTC	CASSSNGQTYEQYF
-	-	15	TRBV9	TRBJ2-7	TGTGCCAGCAGCGTAGCTTCGTCTCTCTCCTACGAGCAGTACTTC	CASSVASSLSYEQYF
few	-	15	TRBV6-5	TRBJ2-7	TGTGCCAGCAGTTACGGGGTTCTAAGCTCCTACGAGCAGTACTTC	CASSYGVLSSYEQYF
-	-	16	TRBV12-3/TRBV12-4	TRBJ2-1	TGTGCCAGCAGACTCAGGGCGGACCCAGGGTACAATGAGCAGTTCTTC	CASRLRADPGYNEQFF
-	-	14	TRBV5-4	TRBJ2-5	TGTGCCAGCGGAGGCCCCGAGGACTTGGAGACCCAGTACTTC	CASGGPEDLETQYF
few	-	14	TRBV7-2	TRBJ1-4	TGTGCCAGCAGCTCCGTTGCGGCTAATGAAAAACTGTTTTTT	CASSSVAANEKLFF
once	-	13	TRBV12-3/TRBV12-4	TRBJ2-3	TGTGCCAGCAGTTTTGAGGGGGTAGATACGCAGTATTTT	CASSFEGVDTQYF
few	TRBD1	15	TRBV15	TRBJ2-4	TGTGCCACCAACCGGGACAGACTAGCCAAAAACATTCAGTACTTC	CATNRDRLAKNIQYF
few	TRBD2	20	TRBV27	TRBJ2-7	TGTGCCAGCAGTTTATGGGCAGCGGGAGGGCCTCTTCCATACTCCTACGAGCAGTACTTC	CASSLWAAGGPLPYSYEQYF
few	-	16	TRBV12-3/TRBV12-4	TRBJ2-3	TGTGCCAGCAGTCCTTCAATCGCGGCAGGCGCAGATACGCAGTATTTT	CASSPSIAAGADTQYF
-	TRBD1	16	TRBV4-2	TRBJ2-2	TGTGCCAGCAGCCACCGCCGGACAGGGACAACCGGGGAGCTGTTTTTT	CASSHRRTGTTGELFF
-	-	16	TRBV20-1	TRBJ2-1	TGCAGTGCTAGAGCGCTAGCCGCGAGCTCCTACAATGAGCAGTTCTTC	CSARALAASSYNEQFF
-	-	19	TRBV7-9	TRBJ1-4	TGTGCCAGCAGCCCGCCTCTTAGGACAGACGTATTTCCTAATGAAAAACTGTTTTTT	CASSPPLRTDVFPNEKLFF
-	TRBD1	15	TRBV2	TRBJ1-5	TGTGCCAGCAGTGGGACAGGGCGGAGCAATCAGCCCCAGCATTTT	CASSGTGRSNQPQHF
-	-	14	TRBV5-5	TRBJ1-4	TGTGCCAGCGATCGGGGGACCCTAGATGAAAAACTGTTTTTT	CASDRGTLDEKLFF
few	TRBD2	15	TRBV4-2	TRBJ2-7	TGTGCCAGCAGCCAAGATGTCGGGGGGACCTACGAGCAGTACTTC	CASSQDVGGTYEQYF
-	-	12	TRBV7-2	TRBJ1-4	TGTGCCAGCGGGAGAACTAATGAAAAACTGTTTTTT	CASGRTNEKLFF
few	TRBD2	16	TRBV12-5	TRBJ2-3	TGTGCTAGTGGTTTGCGAACGGGAGGGCCCGGAGATACGCAGTATTTT	CASGLRTGGPGDTQYF
-	-	16	TRBV20-1	TRBJ2-4	TGCAGTGCTAGAGATAACTTGCACGTAGCCAAAAACATTCAGTACTTC	CSARDNLHVAKNIQYF
once	TRBD1	15	TRBV30	TRBJ2-5	TGTGCCTGGAGTGTTTTTGAGGGGGCAGGAGAGACCCAGTACTTC	CAWSVFEGAGETQYF
-	-	17	TRBV9	TRBJ2-4	TGTGCCAGCAGCCGGGGGCGGGGGTTTGAGTTGGAAAACATTCAGTACTTC	CASSRGRGFELENIQYF
-	-	12	TRBV12-3/TRBV12-4	TRBJ1-6	TGTGCCAGCAGGTCCGGGCATTCACCCCTCCACTTT	CASRSGHSPLHF
-	TRBD2	16	TRBV11-2	TRBJ2-7	TGTGCCAGCAGCCGAGCCGGACTAGCGGAAGGCTACGAGCAGTACTTC	CASSRAGLAEGYEQYF
-	-	16	TRBV18	TRBJ2-1	TGTGCCAGCTCACTTATGCGGTCTGAGGGTGGCAATGAGCAGTTCTTC	CASSLMRSEGGNEQFF
-	-	13	TRBV15	TRBJ2-4	TGTGCCACCAGCATAGATCAGGTGGACATTCAGTACTTC	CATSIDQVDIQYF
once	TRBD2	16	TRBV5-1	TRBJ2-1	TGCGCCAGCAGCTTTAACTCGGGACTAGTAACCGGTGAGCAGTTCTTC	CASSFNSGLVTGEQFF
-	-	13	TRBV29-1	TRBJ1-5	TGCAGCGTGGCTGTAAACAGGGATCAGCCCCAGCATTTT	CSVAVNRDQPQHF
few	TRBD2	16	TRBV4-3	TRBJ2-3	TGCGCCAGCAGCCAAGGTCACTCAACTAGCGGAGATACGCAGTATTTT	CASSQGHSTSGDTQYF
-	-	13	TRBV20-1	TRBJ2-1	TGCAGTGCTAGGGAGGGACAGAGAAATGAGCAGTTCTTC	CSAREGQRNEQFF
few	TRBD2	15	TRBV5-6	TRBJ2-4	TGTGCCAGCAGCTCCAGATGGGGACTAGCGGAAAGGCAGTACTTC	CASSSRWGLAERQYF
few	-	12	TRBV12-3/TRBV12-4	TRBJ1-6	TGTGCCAGCAGTTTCGAGGTTTCACCCCTCCACTTT	CASSFEVSPLHF
-	TRBD1	15	TRBV6-6	TRBJ2-7	TGTGCCAGCAGGACATCGGGACAGGTCTCCTACGAGCAGTACTTC	CASRTSGQVSYEQYF
few	-	14	TRBV7-9	TRBJ2-7	TGTGCCAGCAGCCCCCGTACAGCCCCCTACGAGCAGTACTTC	CASSPRTAPYEQYF
-	-	12	TRBV28	TRBJ2-1	TGTGCCAGCAGTTCGTGGGGGCTTGAGCAGTTCTTC	CASSSWGLEQFF
few	TRBD1	15	TRBV5-4	TRBJ2-3	TGTGCCAGCAGCTTGAATCAGGGGGCGGCAGATACGCAGTATTTT	CASSLNQGAADTQYF
-	-	14	TRBV28	TRBJ1-1	TGTGCCAGCAGTTTAAACGGCGTGAACACTGAAGCTTTCTTT	CASSLNGVNTEAFF
many	-	15	TRBV4-1	TRBJ1-6	TGCGCCAGCAGCCAAGGGCACATCGGCGGTTCACCCCTCCACTTT	CASSQGHIGGSPLHF
-	-	11	TRBV29-1	TRBJ1-2	TGCAGCGTTGAGGCGTGGGAAGGCCACACCTTC	CSVEAWEGHTF
-	-	14	TRBV25-1	TRBJ1-2	TGTGCCAGCAGTGAAATGTGGCATGAAGGTGGCTACACCTTC	CASSEMWHEGGYTF
once	-	14	TRBV4-3	TRBJ2-1	TGCGCCAGCAGCCAAGATTATTCGGCGGGTGAGCAGTTCTTC	CASSQDYSAGEQFF
-	-	14	TRBV3-1	TRBJ1-2	TGTGCCAGCAGCCATTTGGGAGTCTACTATGGCTACACCTTC	CASSHLGVYYGYTF
-	TRBD2	17	TRBV5-1	TRBJ2-1	TGCGCCAGCAGCCCGGCCGGGACTAGCGGGAGTCAGAATGAGCAGTTCTTC	CASSPAGTSGSQNEQFF
-	TRBD1	15	TRBV18	TRBJ2-7	TGTGCCAGCTCCCCACACCCGGGACAGTCCTACGAGCAGTACTTC	CASSPHPGQSYEQYF